The 7 T cell receptor beta chains given below trace back to one sample, sequenced in a study of vaccination effects on CD4 cells after COVID-19. ViraFEST expansion of antigen-specific CD4+ T cells with viral peptide pools preceded sequencing. When around 9 days of culture had elapsed, CD4+ T cells were isolated. People in the vaccine group had not been infected with SARS-CoV-2 before, and their nucleocapsid antibodies were negative. The data were produced by immunoSEQ multiplex PCR, yet TCRdb's version contains in-frame clones alone and is incomplete. Among some 52,000 clones listed, 60% to 80% were seen once. These receptors have no known antigen. The sequences come from CD4+ T cells from PBMCs cultured with HCoV-OC43 spike peptides, collected before COVID-19 vaccination. As to subset: HCoV-OC43 spike overlapping peptide pool stimulation. The receptor source for this set is a human donor who received a COVID-19 vaccine.

V and J are TRBV6-5 and TRBJ2-3, with 7 nucleotides matching TRBD2. Unmatched junction bases numbered 9, after V lost 8 bases and J lost 1 base. Looked up from germline, CDR1 is MNHEY and CDR2 is SVGAGI. The CDR3 loop spans 15 amino acids. This CDR3 reads CASSRGGGGTDTQYF. The DNA for the CDR3 is TGTGCCAGCTCCCGCGGCGGGGGTGGCACAGATACGCAGTATTTT.

The chain carries TRBV11-2 and TRBJ1-2, with a weak D call TRBD1 (5 bases). Looked up from germline, CDR1 is SGHAT and CDR2 is FQNNGV. Trimming took off 3 bases at V and 3 bases at J, with 8 bases between the two ends. The CDR3 consists of 13 residues. This CDR3 reads CASSLGTYYGYTF. The CDR3 DNA sequence: TGTGCCAGCAGCTTGGGGACGTACTATGGCTACACCTTC. The variable domain in full, completed from reference TRBV11-2 and TRBJ1-2, reads EAGVAQSPRYKIIEKRQSVAFWCNPISGHATLYWYQQILGQGPKLLIQFQNNGVVDDSQLPKDRFSAERLKGVDSTLKIQPAKLEDSAVYLCASSLGTYYGYTFGSGTRLTVV.

The V and J genes are TRBV24-1 and TRBJ2-3; 8 nucleotides line up with TRBD2. The CDR3 consists of 15 residues. Germline values: CDR1 KGHDR, CDR2 SFDVKD. V was pared by 5 bases and J by 3 bases, with 6 bases of the junction left unmatched. The DNA of the CDR3 is TGTGCCACCAGTGCCCTGGGCGGGGGGACAGATACGCAGTATTTT. Amino acids: CATSALGGGTDTQYF.

CDR3 sequence: CASSQDKGYSTEAFF. CDR3 coding DNA: TGTGCCAGCAGCCAAGATAAGGGTTATAGCACTGAAGCTTTCTTT. The chain recombines TRBV4-2 with TRBJ1-1; D unclear. This CDR3 contains 15 residues. V was cut by 0 bases and J by 4 bases, with 12 bases left in between. The germline V gene has CDR1 LGHNA and CDR2 YNFKEQ.

The chain links TRBV7-3 to TRBJ2-4; 9 bases line up with TRBD1. Germline V gene lookup returns CDR1 SGHTA and CDR2 FQGTGA. This CDR3 spans 15 amino acids. J was trimmed by 1 base and V by 5 bases; bases with no gene match: 3. Here the CDR3 reads CASSQTGGAKNIQYF. The DNA for the CDR3 is TGTGCCAGCAGCCAGACAGGGGGGGCCAAAAACATTCAGTACTTC. The full variable domain, its missing parts supplied by reference TRBV7-3 and TRBJ2-4, is GAGVSQTPSNKVTEKGKYVELRCDPISGHTALYWYRQSLGQGPEFLIYFQGTGAADDSGLPNDRFFAVRPEGSVSTLKIQRTERGDSAVYLCASSQTGGAKNIQYFGAGTRLSVL.

The chain couples TRBV21-1 to TRBJ1-6; the D call TRBD1 from the table was never checked on the DNA. TRBV21-1 is a known pseudogene. The length of the CDR3 is 18 residues. In nucleotides, the CDR3 is TGTGCCAGCAGCAAATGGAGTCTGGGACAGGAGGACAATTCACCCCTCCACTTT. Amino acid sequence: CASSKWSLGQEDNSPLHF.

Points on this clone: One end of the junction is discordant with germline, which a read error may explain. The rearrangement joins TRBV7-2 to TRBJ2-1; TRBD2 is a possible D gene (5 bases). The CDR3 sequence is 15 residues long. CDR1 and CDR2 from the germline V gene are SGHTA and FQGNSA. Written as DNA, the CDR3 is TGTGCCAGCAGCGTAGCCTGGACTGGGTACAATGAGCAGTTCTTC. Translated: CASSVAWTGYNEQFF.